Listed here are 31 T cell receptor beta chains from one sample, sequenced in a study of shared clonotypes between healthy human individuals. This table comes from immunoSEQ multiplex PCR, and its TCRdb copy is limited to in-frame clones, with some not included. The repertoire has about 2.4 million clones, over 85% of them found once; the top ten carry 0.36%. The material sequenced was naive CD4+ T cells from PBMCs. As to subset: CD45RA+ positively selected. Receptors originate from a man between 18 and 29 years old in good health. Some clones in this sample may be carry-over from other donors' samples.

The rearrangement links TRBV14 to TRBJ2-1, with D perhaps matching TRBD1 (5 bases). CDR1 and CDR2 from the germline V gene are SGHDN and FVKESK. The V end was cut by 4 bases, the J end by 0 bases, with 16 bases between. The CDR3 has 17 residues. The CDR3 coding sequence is TGTGCCAGCAGCCCCCTTCCGACAGTGTCCTCCTACAATGAGCAGTTCTTC. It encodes CASSPLPTVSSYNEQFF.

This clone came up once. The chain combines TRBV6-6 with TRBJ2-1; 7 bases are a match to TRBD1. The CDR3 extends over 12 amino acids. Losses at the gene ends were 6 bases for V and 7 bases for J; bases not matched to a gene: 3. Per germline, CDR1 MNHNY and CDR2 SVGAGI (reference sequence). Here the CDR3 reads CASRLQGNEQFF. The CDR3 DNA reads TGTGCCAGCAGGCTACAGGGGAATGAGCAGTTCTTC.

In DNA form, the CDR3 reads TGTGCCAGCAGTGCTTTGGCCCGGTCAACTAATGAAAAACTGTTTTTT. As protein: CASSALARSTNEKLFF. The chain recombines TRBV28 with TRBJ1-4; D not certain. This CDR3 is 16 amino acids long. CDR1 is MDHEN and CDR2 is SYDVKM in the germline V gene. The ends were cut back, 5 bases at V and 0 bases at J, with 13 bases in the middle.

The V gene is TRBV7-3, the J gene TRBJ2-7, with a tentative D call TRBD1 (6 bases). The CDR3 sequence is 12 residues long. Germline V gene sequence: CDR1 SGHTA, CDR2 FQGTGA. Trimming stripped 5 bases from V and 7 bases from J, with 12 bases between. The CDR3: CASSKKRGEQYF. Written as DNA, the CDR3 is TGTGCCAGCAGCAAAAAGAGGGGGGAGCAGTACTTC.

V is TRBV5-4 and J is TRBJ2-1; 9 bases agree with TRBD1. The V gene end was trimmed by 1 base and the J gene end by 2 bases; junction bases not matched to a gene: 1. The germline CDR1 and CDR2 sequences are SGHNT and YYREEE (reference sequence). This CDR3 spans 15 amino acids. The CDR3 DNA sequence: TGTGCCAGCAGCTTGTGGGACAGGGCCTACAATGAGCAGTTCTTC. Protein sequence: CASSLWDRAYNEQFF.

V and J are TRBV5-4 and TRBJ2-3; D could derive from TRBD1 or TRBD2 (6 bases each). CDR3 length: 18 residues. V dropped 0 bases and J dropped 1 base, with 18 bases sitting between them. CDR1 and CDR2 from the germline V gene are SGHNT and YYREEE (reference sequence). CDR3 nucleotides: TGTGCCAGCAGCTTGGCCCACGGGGGCCCCGAGGGCACAGATACGCAGTATTTT. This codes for CASSLAHGGPEGTDTQYF.

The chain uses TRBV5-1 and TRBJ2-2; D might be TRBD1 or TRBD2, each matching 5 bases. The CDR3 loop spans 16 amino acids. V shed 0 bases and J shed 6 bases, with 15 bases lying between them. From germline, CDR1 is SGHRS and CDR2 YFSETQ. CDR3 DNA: TGCGCCAGCAGCTTGGGAGGGGCCGGTGGTGCCGGGGAGCTGTTTTTT. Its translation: CASSLGGAGGAGELFF.

Here the CDR3 DNA reads TGCGCCAGCAGCTTGGAGGCGGGAGGGAGCTCCTACGAGCAGTACTTC. Protein: CASSLEAGGSSYEQYF. The chain employs TRBV5-1 and TRBJ2-7; 9 bases map to TRBD2. The V gene end was trimmed by 0 bases and the J gene end by 0 bases; junction bases not matched to a gene: 4. Germline CDR1 reads SGHRS; CDR2 reads YFSETQ. The CDR3 has 16 amino acids.

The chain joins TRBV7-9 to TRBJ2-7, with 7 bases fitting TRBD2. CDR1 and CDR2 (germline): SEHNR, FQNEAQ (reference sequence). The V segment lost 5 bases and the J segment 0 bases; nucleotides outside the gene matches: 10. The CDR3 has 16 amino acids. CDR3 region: CASSPPLAGHSYEQYF. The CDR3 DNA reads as TGTGCCAGCAGCCCCCCTTTAGCGGGCCACTCCTACGAGCAGTACTTC.

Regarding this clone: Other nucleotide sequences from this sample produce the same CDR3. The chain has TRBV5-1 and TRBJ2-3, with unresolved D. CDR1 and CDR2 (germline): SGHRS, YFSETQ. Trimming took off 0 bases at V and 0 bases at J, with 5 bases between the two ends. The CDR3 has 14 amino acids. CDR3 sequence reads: CASSLVVSTDTQYF. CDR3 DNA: TGCGCCAGCAGCTTGGTGGTGAGCACAGATACGCAGTATTTT.

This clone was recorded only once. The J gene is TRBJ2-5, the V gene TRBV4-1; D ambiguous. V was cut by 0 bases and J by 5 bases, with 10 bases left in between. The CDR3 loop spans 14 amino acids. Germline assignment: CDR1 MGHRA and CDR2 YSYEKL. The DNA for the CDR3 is TGCGCCAGCAGCCAAGAACCCCGTCGGGAGACCCAGTACTTC. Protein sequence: CASSQEPRRETQYF.

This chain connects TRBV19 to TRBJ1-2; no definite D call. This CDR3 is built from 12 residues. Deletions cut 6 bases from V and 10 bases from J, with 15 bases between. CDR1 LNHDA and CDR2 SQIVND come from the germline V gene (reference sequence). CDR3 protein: CASRTSDPTYTF. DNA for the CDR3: TGTGCCAGTAGGACCAGCGACCCAACCTACACCTTC.

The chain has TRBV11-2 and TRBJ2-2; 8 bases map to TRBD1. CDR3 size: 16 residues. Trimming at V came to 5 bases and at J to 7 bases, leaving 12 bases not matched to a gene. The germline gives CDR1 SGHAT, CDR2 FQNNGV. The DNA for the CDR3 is TGTGCCAGCAGCCCCAGGGGGCCGAGAGATGACGGGGAGCTGTTTTTT. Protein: CASSPRGPRDDGELFF.

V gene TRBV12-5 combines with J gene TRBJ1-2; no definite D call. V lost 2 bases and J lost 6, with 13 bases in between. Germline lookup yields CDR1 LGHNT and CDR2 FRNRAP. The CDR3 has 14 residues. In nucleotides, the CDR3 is TGTGCTAGTGGTTTGTCAGGCGGAGGAAATGGCTACACCTTC. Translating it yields CASGLSGGGNGYTF.

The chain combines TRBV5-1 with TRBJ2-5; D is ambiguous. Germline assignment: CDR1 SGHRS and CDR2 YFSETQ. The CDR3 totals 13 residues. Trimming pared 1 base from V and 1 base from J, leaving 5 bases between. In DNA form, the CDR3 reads TGCGCCAGCAGCTTGTACCCCCAAGAGACCCAGTACTTC. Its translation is CASSLYPQETQYF.

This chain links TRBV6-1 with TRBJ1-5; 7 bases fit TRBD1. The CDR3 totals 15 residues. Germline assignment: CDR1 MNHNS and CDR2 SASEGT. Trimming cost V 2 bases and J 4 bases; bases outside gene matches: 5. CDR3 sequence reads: CASSEYGTVNQPQHF. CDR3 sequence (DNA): TGTGCCAGCAGTGAATACGGGACAGTGAATCAGCCCCAGCATTTT.

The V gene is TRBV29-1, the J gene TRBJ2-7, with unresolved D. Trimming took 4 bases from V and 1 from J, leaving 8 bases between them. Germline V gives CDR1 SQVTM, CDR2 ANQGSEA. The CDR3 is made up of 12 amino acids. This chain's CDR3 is CSVGKASYEQYF. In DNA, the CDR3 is TGCAGCGTTGGCAAAGCTTCCTACGAGCAGTACTTC.

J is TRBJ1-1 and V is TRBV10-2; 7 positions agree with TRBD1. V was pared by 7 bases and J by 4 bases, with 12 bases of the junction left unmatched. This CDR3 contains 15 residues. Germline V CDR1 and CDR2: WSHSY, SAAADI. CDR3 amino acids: CASISTGAPRTEAFF. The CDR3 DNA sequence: TGCGCCAGCATATCCACAGGGGCCCCCCGCACTGAAGCTTTCTTT.

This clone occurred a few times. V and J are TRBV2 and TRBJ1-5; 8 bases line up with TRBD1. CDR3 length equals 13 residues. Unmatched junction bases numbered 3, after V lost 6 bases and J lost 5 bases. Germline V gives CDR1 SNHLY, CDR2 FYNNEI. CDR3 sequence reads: CASRDRGHQPQHF. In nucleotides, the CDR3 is TGTGCCAGCAGAGACAGGGGTCATCAGCCCCAGCATTTT.

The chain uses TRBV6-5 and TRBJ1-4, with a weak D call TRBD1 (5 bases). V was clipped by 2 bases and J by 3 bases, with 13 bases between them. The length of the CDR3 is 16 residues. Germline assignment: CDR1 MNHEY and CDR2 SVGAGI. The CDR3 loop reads CASSYRSGASNEKLFF. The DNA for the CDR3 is TGTGCCAGCAGTTACAGGTCCGGGGCTTCTAATGAAAAACTGTTTTTT.

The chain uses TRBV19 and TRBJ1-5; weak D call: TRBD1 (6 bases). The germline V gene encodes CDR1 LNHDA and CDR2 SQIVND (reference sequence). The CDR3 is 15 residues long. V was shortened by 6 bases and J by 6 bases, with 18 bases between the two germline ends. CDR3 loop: CASSEQGSGGQPQHF. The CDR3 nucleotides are TGTGCCAGTAGCGAACAGGGCTCGGGGGGTCAGCCCCAGCATTTT.

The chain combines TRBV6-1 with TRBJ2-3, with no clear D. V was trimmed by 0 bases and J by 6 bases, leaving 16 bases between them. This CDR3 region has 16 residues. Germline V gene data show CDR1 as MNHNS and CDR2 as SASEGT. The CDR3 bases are TGTGCCAGCAGTGAAGCCTATTCCCCACTGGGGGATACGCAGTATTTT. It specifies CASSEAYSPLGDTQYF.

DNA of the CDR3: TGTGCCAGCAGCCCACCGGGACTAGCGGGAGCAGGTCGAAGTGAGCAGTACTTC. Its translation is CASSPPGLAGAGRSEQYF. The chain has TRBV5-4 and TRBJ2-7; 14 bases line up with TRBD2. The CDR3 has 18 amino acids. J gave up 7 bases and V 4 bases, and 16 bases lay outside the gene matches. Germline CDR1 reads SGHNT; CDR2 reads YYREEE (reference sequence).

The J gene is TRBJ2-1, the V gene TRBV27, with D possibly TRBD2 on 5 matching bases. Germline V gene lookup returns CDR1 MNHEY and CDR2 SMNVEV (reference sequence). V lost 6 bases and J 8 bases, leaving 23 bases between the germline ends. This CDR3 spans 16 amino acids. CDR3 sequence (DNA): TGTGCCAGCAGCTCCCGGACTGTACTTACTCGCCATGAGCAGTTCTTC. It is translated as CASSSRTVLTRHEQFF.

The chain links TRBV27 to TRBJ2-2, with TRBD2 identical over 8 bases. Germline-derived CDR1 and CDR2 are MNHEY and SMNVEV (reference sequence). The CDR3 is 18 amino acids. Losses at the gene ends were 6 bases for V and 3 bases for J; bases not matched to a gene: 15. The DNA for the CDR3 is TGTGCCAGCAGCCAACTAGCGGTCGAATATGATCACACCGGGGAGCTGTTTTTT. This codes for CASSQLAVEYDHTGELFF.

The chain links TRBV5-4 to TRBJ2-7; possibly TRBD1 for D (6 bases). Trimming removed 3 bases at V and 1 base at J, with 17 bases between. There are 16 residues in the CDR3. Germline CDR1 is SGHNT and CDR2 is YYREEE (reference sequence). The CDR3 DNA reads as TGTGCCAGCAGCTGGGGGCGTGCCCAACCTTCCTACGAGCAGTACTTC. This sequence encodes CASSWGRAQPSYEQYF. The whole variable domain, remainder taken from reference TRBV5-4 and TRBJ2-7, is ETGVTQSPTHLIKTRGQQVTLRCSSQSGHNTVSWYQQALGQGPQFIFQYYREEENGRGNFPPRFSGLQFPNYSSELNVNALELDDSALYLCASSWGRAQPSYEQYFGPGTRLTVT.

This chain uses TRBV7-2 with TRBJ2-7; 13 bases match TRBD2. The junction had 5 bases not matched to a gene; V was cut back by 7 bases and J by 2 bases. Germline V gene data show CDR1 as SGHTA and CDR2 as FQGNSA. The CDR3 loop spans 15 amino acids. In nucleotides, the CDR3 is TGTGCCAGCAACGTACTAGCGGGAGGGCCCTACGAGCAGTACTTC. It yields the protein CASNVLAGGPYEQYF.

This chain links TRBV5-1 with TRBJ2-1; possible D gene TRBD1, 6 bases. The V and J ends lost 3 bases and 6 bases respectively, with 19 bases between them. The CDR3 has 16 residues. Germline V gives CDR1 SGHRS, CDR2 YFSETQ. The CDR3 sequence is CASSSLRGKGLNEQFF. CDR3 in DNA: TGCGCCAGCAGCTCTCTCAGGGGAAAGGGGCTCAATGAGCAGTTCTTC.

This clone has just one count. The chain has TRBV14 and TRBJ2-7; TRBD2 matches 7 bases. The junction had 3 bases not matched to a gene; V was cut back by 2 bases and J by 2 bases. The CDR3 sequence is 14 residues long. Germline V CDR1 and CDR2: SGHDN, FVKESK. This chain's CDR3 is CASSQPGLTYEQYF. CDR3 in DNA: TGTGCCAGCAGCCAACCGGGACTAACCTACGAGCAGTACTTC.

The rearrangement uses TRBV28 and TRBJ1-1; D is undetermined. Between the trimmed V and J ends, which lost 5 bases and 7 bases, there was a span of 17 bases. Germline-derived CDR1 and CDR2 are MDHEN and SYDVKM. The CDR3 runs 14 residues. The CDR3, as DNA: TGTGCCAGCAGTGTCTCCCGGGCCCGGGGTGAAGCTTTCTTT. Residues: CASSVSRARGEAFF.

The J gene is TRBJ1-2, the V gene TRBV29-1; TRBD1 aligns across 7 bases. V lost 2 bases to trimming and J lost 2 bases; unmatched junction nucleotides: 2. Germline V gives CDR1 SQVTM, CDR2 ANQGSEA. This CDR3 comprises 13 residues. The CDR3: CSVEIQGNYGYTF. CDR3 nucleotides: TGCAGCGTTGAAATACAGGGGAACTATGGCTACACCTTC.